This T cell receptor (beta chain) was captured in a study of blood T cell repertoires in COVID-19. Produced via immunoSEQ multiplex PCR; TCRdb's table is partial and in-frame only. The sample contains fewer than 85,000 clones, around four fifths of which appear only once. In this sample, this clone turned up once. The CDR3 contains 16 residues. Germline loops: CDR1 SGHDT, CDR2 YYEEEE. V lost 5 bases and J lost 0; bases outside the gene matches: 9. The chain has TRBV5-6 and TRBJ2-5; 8 positions match TRBD1. This clonotype was sampled from a man between 60 and 75 years old with acute or convalescent COVID-19. The sample taken for sequencing was peripheral blood. CDR3 DNA sequence: TGTGCCAGCAGACCAGCACACAGGGGGTACCAAGAGACCCAGTACTTC. This gives the protein CASRPAHRGYQETQYF. Using reference TRBV5-6 and TRBJ2-5 for the parts outside the CDR3, the full variable domain is DAGVTQSPTHLIKTRGQQVTLRCSPKSGHDTVSWYQQALGQGPQFIFQYYEEEERQRGNFPDRFSGHQFPNYSSELNVNALLLGDSALYLCASRPAHRGYQETQYFGPGTRLLVL.